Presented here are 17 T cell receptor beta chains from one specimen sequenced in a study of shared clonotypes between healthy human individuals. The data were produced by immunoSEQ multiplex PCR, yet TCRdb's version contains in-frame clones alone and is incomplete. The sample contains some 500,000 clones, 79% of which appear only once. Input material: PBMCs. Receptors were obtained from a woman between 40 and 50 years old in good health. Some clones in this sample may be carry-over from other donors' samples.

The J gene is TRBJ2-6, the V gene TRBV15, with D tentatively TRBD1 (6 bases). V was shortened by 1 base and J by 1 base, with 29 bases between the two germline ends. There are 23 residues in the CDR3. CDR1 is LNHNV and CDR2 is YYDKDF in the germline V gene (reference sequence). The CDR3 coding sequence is TGTGCCACCAGCAGAGCCCATGAGGACAGTCACACTAATTACGGATCTGGGGCCAACGTCCTGACTTTC. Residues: CATSRAHEDSHTNYGSGANVLTF.

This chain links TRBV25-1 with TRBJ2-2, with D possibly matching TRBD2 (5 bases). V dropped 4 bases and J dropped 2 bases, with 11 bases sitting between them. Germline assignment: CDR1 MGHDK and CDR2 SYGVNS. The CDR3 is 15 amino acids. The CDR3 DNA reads TGTGCCAGCAGTGGTCATCGGGGAAACACCGGGGAGCTGTTTTTT. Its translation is CASSGHRGNTGELFF.

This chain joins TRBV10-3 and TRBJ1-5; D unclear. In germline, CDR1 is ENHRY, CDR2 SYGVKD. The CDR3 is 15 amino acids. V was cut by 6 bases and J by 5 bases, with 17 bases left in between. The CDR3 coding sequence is TGTGCCATCAGATCTGGGCCAGAGACGGATCAGCCCCAGCATTTT. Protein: CAIRSGPETDQPQHF.

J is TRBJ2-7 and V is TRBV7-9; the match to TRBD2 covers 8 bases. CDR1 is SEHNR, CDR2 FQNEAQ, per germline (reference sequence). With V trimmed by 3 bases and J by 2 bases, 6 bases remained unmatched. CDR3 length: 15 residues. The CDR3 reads CASSFSGRGTYEQYF. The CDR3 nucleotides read TGTGCCAGCAGCTTCAGCGGGAGAGGAACCTACGAGCAGTACTTC.

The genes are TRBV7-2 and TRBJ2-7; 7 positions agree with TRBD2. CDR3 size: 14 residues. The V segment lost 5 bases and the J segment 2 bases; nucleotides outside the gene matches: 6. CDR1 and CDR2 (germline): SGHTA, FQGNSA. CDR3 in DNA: TGTGCCAGCAGCCCTGCTAGCGGTCCCTACGAGCAGTACTTC. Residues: CASSPASGPYEQYF.

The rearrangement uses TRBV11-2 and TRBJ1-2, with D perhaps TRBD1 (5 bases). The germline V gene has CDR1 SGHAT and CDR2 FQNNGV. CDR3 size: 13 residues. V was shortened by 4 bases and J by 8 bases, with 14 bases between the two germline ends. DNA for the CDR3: TGTGCCAGCAGCTCGAATCAGGGATACGGCTACACCTTC. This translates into CASSSNQGYGYTF.

In nucleotides, the CDR3 is TGTGCCAGCTCCCCTAGAGCGGGAGAACCAGATACGCAGTATTTT. Translation: CASSPRAGEPDTQYF. The V and J genes are TRBV6-4 and TRBJ2-3; TRBD2 matches at 8 bases. The length of the CDR3 is 15 residues. Trimming removed 8 bases from V and 4 bases from J; junction bases left unmatched: 11. The germline V gene has CDR1 MRHNA and CDR2 SNTAGT.

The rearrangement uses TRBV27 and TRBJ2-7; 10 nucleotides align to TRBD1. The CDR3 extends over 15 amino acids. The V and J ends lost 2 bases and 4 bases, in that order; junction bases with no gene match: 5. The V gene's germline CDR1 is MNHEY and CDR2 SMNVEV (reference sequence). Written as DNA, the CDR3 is TGTGCCAGCAGTTTAGGGGACAGGGGTAGATACGAGCAGTACTTC. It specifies CASSLGDRGRYEQYF.

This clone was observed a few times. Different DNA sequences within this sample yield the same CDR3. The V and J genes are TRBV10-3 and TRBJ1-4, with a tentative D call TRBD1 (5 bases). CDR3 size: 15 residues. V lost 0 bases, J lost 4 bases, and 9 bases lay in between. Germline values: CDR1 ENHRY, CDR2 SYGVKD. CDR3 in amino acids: CAISESRGVNEKLFF. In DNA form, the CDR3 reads TGTGCCATCAGTGAGTCGAGAGGGGTTAATGAAAAACTGTTTTTT.

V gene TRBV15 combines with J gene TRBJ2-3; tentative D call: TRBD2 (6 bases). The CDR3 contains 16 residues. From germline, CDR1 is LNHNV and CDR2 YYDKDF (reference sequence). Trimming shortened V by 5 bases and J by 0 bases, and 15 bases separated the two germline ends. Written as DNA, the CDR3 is TGTGCCACCAGCGCCCGGGGGACCCCTAGCACAGATACGCAGTATTTT. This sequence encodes CATSARGTPSTDTQYF.

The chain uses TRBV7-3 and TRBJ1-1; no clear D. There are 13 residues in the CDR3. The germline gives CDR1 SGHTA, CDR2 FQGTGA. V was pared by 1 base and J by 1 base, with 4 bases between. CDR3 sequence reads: CASSLMANTEAFF. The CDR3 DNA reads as TGTGCCAGCAGCTTAATGGCGAACACTGAAGCTTTCTTT.

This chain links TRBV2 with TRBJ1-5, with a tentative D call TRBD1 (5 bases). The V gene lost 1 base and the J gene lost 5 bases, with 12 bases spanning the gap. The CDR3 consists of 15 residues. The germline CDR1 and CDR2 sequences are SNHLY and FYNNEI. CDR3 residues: CASSEGRRVDQPQHF. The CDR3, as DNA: TGTGCCAGCAGTGAAGGGCGCAGGGTAGATCAGCCCCAGCATTTT.

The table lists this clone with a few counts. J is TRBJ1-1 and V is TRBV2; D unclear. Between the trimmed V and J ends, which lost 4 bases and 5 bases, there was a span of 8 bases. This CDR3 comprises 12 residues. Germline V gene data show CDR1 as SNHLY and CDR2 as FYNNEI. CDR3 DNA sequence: TGTGCCAGCAGTGTTGAGGGAACTGAAGCTTTCTTT. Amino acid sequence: CASSVEGTEAFF.

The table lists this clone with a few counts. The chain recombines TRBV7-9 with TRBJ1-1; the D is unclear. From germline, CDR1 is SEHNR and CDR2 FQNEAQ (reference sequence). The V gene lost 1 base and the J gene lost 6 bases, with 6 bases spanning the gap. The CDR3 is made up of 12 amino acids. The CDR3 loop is CASSLVGSEAFF. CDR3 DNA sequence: TGTGCCAGCAGCTTAGTGGGGTCTGAAGCTTTCTTT.

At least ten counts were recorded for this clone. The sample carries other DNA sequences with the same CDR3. CDR3 DNA sequence: TGTGCCAGCAGCCGGGGATATCAAGGGGAAAAACTGTTTTTT. Translated: CASSRGYQGEKLFF. This chain links TRBV11-2 with TRBJ1-4; the D is unclear. Germline V CDR1 and CDR2: SGHAT, FQNNGV. V was cut by 5 bases and J by 8 bases, with 15 bases left in between. The CDR3 is 14 residues long.

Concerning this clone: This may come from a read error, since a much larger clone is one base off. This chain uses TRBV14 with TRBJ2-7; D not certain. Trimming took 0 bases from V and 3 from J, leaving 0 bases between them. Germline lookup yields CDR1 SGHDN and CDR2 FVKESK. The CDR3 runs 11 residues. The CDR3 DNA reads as TGTGCCAGCAGCCAAGACTACGAGCAGTACTTC. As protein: CASSQDYEQYF.

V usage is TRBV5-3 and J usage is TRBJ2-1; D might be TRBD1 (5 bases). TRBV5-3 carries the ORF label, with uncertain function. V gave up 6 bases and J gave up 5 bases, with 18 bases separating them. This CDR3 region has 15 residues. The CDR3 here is CARTPPHAGNNEQFF. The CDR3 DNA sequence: TGTGCCAGAACCCCTCCCCACGCAGGGAACAATGAGCAGTTCTTC.